The 6 T cell receptor beta chains given below trace back to one sample, sequenced in a study of blood T cell repertoires in COVID-19. The assay was immunoSEQ multiplex PCR, and TCRdb's table has in-frame clones only and misses some. This table holds tens of thousands of clones, 70% to 90% found once. The sample was peripheral blood. The receptors were gathered from a man aged 55 to 69 with acute or convalescent COVID-19.

The V call is TRBV5-4, the J call TRBJ1-2; 10 bases fit TRBD1. CDR3 length: 15 amino acids. V was clipped by 1 base and J by 6 bases; unmatched bases: 6. The germline CDR1 and CDR2 sequences are SGHNT and YYREEE (reference sequence). DNA of the CDR3: TGTGCCAGCAGCTTGACCCGGGACAGGGGAGATGGCTACACCTTC. Translating gives CASSLTRDRGDGYTF.

V and J are TRBV7-9 and TRBJ1-2; D possibly corresponds to TRBD1 (5 bases). The V end lost 5 bases, the J end lost 6 bases, and 10 bases lay between the germline ends. CDR3 length: 12 residues. Germline V gives CDR1 SEHNR, CDR2 FQNEAQ (reference sequence). The CDR3 loop is CASSPDIHGYTF. Written as DNA, the CDR3 is TGTGCCAGCAGCCCGGACATCCATGGCTACACCTTC.

This clone was observed a few times. The CDR3 reads CASSYQRAEQFF. CDR3 nucleotide sequence: TGTGCCAGCAGTTATCAGAGGGCTGAGCAGTTCTTC. The chain couples TRBV6-6 to TRBJ2-1; possible D gene TRBD2, 5 bases. The CDR3 is made up of 12 amino acids. V was clipped by 3 bases and J by 9 bases, with 9 bases between them. Germline CDR1 MNHNY, CDR2 SVGAGI (reference sequence).

The gene calls are TRBV6-5 and TRBJ2-5; TRBD1 agrees at 8 bases. V lost 0 bases, J lost 5 bases, and 2 bases stayed unmatched. In germline, CDR1 is MNHEY, CDR2 SVGAGI. CDR3 length: 14 residues. CDR3 loop: CASSYSTGVETQYF. CDR3 nucleotides: TGTGCCAGCAGTTACTCGACAGGGGTCGAGACCCAGTACTTC.

CDR3 DNA: TGTGCCAGCAGCCCCCGGCTAGCGGGAGTAGGGGTCGAGCAGTACTTC. Protein product: CASSPRLAGVGVEQYF. The rearrangement links TRBV11-2 to TRBJ2-7, with 10 nucleotides matching TRBD2. CDR1 is SGHAT and CDR2 is FQNNGV in the germline V gene. After removal of 5 bases from V and 6 bases from J, the junction contained 13 bases not matched to a gene. This CDR3 spans 16 amino acids.

The genes are TRBV7-2 and TRBJ1-1, with 7 bases aligning to TRBD1. Germline V CDR1 and CDR2: SGHTA, FQGNSA. This CDR3 comprises 14 residues. V shed 5 bases, J shed 0 bases, and the junction held 3 bases outside the gene matches. DNA of the CDR3: TGTGCCAGCAGCATCGGGACAGTGAACACTGAAGCTTTCTTT. It is translated as CASSIGTVNTEAFF. The full variable domain, completed using reference TRBV7-2 and TRBJ1-1, is GAGVSQSPSNKVTEKGKDVELRCDPISGHTALYWYRQSLGQGLEFLIYFQGNSAPDKSGLPSDRFSAERTGGSVSTLTIQRTQQEDSAVYLCASSIGTVNTEAFFGQGTRLTVV.